The 17 T cell receptor beta chains listed next were all sequenced from one sample in a study of blood T cells in healthy people across ages. Next came a second PCR, run for about 7 to 11 cycles, which used a sample-barcoded 5' primer along with a J-beta primer mix. One entry per CDR3 protein results from TCRdb running MiXCR on the 5' RACE reads. The repertoire includes about 1.4 million distinct CDR3 sequences, 45% to 70% of them detected once, and 6.5% to 8.5% sits in the top ten. Sequenced: blood. Receptor source: a man younger than 35 in good health.

The chain couples TRBV20-1 to TRBJ2-5; 7 positions agree with TRBD1. The J call may not be correct, given that the DNA end is closer to TRBJ2-7. Per the germline V gene, CDR1 is DFQATT and CDR2 is SNEGSKA (reference sequence). The CDR3 consists of 13 residues. The CDR3 nucleotides read TGCAGTGCACCGGGACAGTCCATGAACGAGCAGTACTTC. Its protein is CSAPGQSMNEQYF.

The rearrangement uses TRBV29-1 and TRBJ2-7, with D possibly matching TRBD1 (5 bases). The CDR3 contains 14 residues. CDR1 and CDR2 from the germline V gene are SQVTM and ANQGSEA. The V gene lost 4 bases and the J gene lost 0 bases, with 13 bases spanning the gap. The CDR3 nucleotides read TGCAGCGTTGTCGTATGGGGCAGCTCCTACGAGCAGTACTTC. Protein: CSVVVWGSSYEQYF.

The chain's CDR3 is CASSQGANPYNQPQHF. CDR3 sequence (DNA): TGCGCCAGCAGCCAAGGGGCCAACCCTTACAATCAGCCCCAGCATTTT. The genes are TRBV4-1 and TRBJ1-5; D gene unclear. V lost 1 base and J lost 3, with 13 bases in between. The CDR3 is 16 residues long. Germline CDR1 reads MGHRA; CDR2 reads YSYEKL.

The chain joins TRBV11-2 to TRBJ2-7; 7 bases are a match to TRBD1. This CDR3 comprises 14 residues. J was trimmed by 2 bases and V by 4 bases; bases with no gene match: 5. The V gene's germline CDR1 is SGHAT and CDR2 FQNNGV. The CDR3 bases are TGTGCCAGCAGCTCAACCACAGGGGCCTACGAGCAGTACTTC. Protein sequence: CASSSTTGAYEQYF.

The rearrangement joins TRBV4-1 to TRBJ2-1; possibly TRBD2 for D (6 bases). In germline, CDR1 is MGHRA, CDR2 YSYEKL. The CDR3 runs to 17 residues. V lost 5 bases to trimming and J lost 4 bases, with 21 bases between them. This CDR3 reads CASSNNPGLSTYNEQFF. CDR3 sequence (DNA): TGCGCCAGCAGCAATAACCCGGGACTCTCCACTTACAATGAGCAGTTCTTC.

This clonotype has just a few counts. The chain combines TRBV7-2 with TRBJ1-1; D unclear. The ends were cut back, 3 bases at V and 0 bases at J, with 8 bases in the middle. The length of the CDR3 is 14 residues. Germline CDR1 and CDR2: SGHTA and FQGNSA. This chain's CDR3 is CASSFDAMNTEAFF. CDR3 nucleotides: TGTGCCAGCAGCTTTGATGCCATGAACACTGAAGCTTTCTTT.

V gene TRBV3-1 combines with J gene TRBJ2-3; 12 nucleotides match TRBD2. Germline loops: CDR1 LGHDT, CDR2 YNNKEL (reference sequence). The trim removed 2 bases at V and 4 bases at J, leaving 7 bases unmatched. The length of the CDR3 is 17 residues. The CDR3 nucleotides read TGTGCCAGCAGCCAAACCCTGACTAGCGGGGGAGCAGATACGCAGTATTTT. It encodes CASSQTLTSGGADTQYF.

The chain links TRBV6-2 or TRBV6-3 to TRBJ1-2; 8 nucleotides align to TRBD1. Germline V gene data show CDR1 as MNHEY and CDR2 as SVGEGT. CDR3 length equals 18 residues. V lost 2 bases to trimming and J lost 0 bases; unmatched junction nucleotides: 11. The CDR3 coding sequence is TGTGCCAGCAGTTACGTCCGGTGGGACAGGCCATCTAACTATGGCTACACCTTC. This encodes CASSYVRWDRPSNYGYTF.

The chain combines TRBV12-3 or TRBV12-4 with TRBJ2-7; 10 positions match TRBD1. The CDR3 is 15 residues long. The J segment lost 0 bases and the V segment lost 5 bases, leaving 4 bases of the junction unmatched. The CDR3 nucleotides read TGTGCCAGCAGTCTCGGGGACAGGGGCTCCTACGAGCAGTACTTC. It translates to CASSLGDRGSYEQYF.

The genes are TRBV5-1 and TRBJ1-2; 8 nucleotides align to TRBD1. Germline V gene lookup returns CDR1 SGHRS and CDR2 YFSETQ. This CDR3 has 14 amino acids. V shed 4 bases, J shed 11 bases, and the junction held 13 bases outside the gene matches. This CDR3 reads CASSTDGQGGSYTF. CDR3 DNA sequence: TGCGCCAGCAGCACCGACGGACAGGGAGGGTCGTACACCTTC.

V is TRBV4-1 and J is TRBJ2-3; tentatively, D is TRBD1 (6 bases). The CDR3 spans 16 residues. V was pared by 4 bases and J by 1 base, with 15 bases between. Germline assignment: CDR1 MGHRA and CDR2 YSYEKL. The chain's CDR3 is CASSPPGQQGTDTQYF. DNA of the CDR3: TGCGCCAGCAGCCCCCCCGGACAGCAGGGCACAGATACGCAGTATTTT.

This chain uses TRBV12-3 or TRBV12-4 with TRBJ2-3; 7 nucleotides align to TRBD1. J gave up 0 bases and V 6 bases, and 6 bases lay outside the gene matches. The CDR3 loop spans 15 amino acids. The CDR3 region has the DNA TGTGCCAGCAGCCAGACAGGGCCTAGCACAGATACGCAGTATTTT. It specifies CASSQTGPSTDTQYF.

The rearrangement links TRBV25-1 to TRBJ1-2; D perhaps matches TRBD1 (6 bases). Germline CDR1 and CDR2: MGHDK and SYGVNS. Trimming took 2 bases from V and 6 from J, leaving 10 bases between them. The CDR3 is 13 residues long. The CDR3 DNA follows: TGTGCCAGCAGTGAAAGGGGGGGTGATGGCTACACCTTC. Protein sequence: CASSERGGDGYTF.

The V gene is TRBV10-3, the J gene TRBJ2-5; 10 bases map to TRBD2. The DNA matches TRBJ2-7 better at its end, which makes the J call doubtful. Looked up from germline, CDR1 is ENHRY and CDR2 is SYGVKD. The length of the CDR3 is 14 residues. Here the CDR3 reads CAISGTSGVYEQYF. CDR3 nucleotide sequence: TGTGCCATCAGTGGGACTAGCGGAGTCTACGAGCAGTACTTC.

The chain is built from TRBV7-2 and TRBJ2-3, with a possible D match to TRBD2 (6 bases). V lost 3 bases, J lost 4 bases, and 11 bases lay in between. The CDR3 sequence is 14 residues long. CDR1 and CDR2 (germline): SGHTA, FQGNSA. The DNA for the CDR3 is TGTGCCAGCAGCTTTTTTGGAGGGTCAGATACGCAGTATTTT. Its translation is CASSFFGGSDTQYF.

There are a few counts of this clonotype. J is TRBJ2-7 and V is TRBV27; D might be TRBD1 or TRBD2, each matching 5 bases. In germline, CDR1 is MNHEY, CDR2 SMNVEV (reference sequence). V was shortened by 9 bases and J by 3 bases, with 18 bases between the two germline ends. The CDR3 loop spans 14 amino acids. This chain's CDR3 is CASSGPGNYYEQYF. DNA of the CDR3: TGTGCCAGTTCGGGGCCGGGTAATTACTACGAGCAGTACTTC.

This clonotype showed up just a few times. The V call is TRBV6-2 or TRBV6-3, the J call TRBJ2-4, with unresolved D. The DNA end is more similar to TRBJ2-7, so the J call may be wrong. CDR3 length equals 15 residues. The germline CDR1 and CDR2 sequences are MNHEY and SVGEGT. DNA of the CDR3: TGTGCCAGCAGTTACTCTCCGCGGCCGTACTACGAGCAGTACTTC. Protein sequence: CASSYSPRPYYEQYF.